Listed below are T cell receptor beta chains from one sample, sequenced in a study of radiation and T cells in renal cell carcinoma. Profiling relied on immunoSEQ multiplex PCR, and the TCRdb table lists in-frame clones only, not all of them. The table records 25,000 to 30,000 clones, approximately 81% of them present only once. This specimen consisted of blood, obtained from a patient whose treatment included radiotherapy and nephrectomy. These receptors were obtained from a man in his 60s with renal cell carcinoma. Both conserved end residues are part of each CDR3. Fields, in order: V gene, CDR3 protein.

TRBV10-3 CAIRTTGTESSPRVYEQYF
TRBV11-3 CASSLGPNRGTFF
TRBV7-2 CASMAGHTDTQYF
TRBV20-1 CGYRGRSEAFF
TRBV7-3 CASSLGTGQQFF
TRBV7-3 CASSAGAYYNEQFF
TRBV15 CATSHGGLPNNEQFF
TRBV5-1 CASSLRGGTDTQYF
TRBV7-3 CASGRRGLNEQFF
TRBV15 CATSRDGAGSYEQYF
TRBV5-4 CASSLSGGEIEAFF
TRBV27 CASSLSGGFYEQYF
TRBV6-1 CASSLPGSNQPQHF
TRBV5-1 CASSFDSNSPLHF
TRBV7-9 CASSLQTLSGNTIYF
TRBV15 CATSPRAGGETQYF
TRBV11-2 CASSPTSGRDSTDTQYF
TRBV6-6 CASSYGDLSGYTF
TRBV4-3 CASSPFGSGNTIYF
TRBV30 CAWSVPGRKNEQFF
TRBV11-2 CASSSYRGSYEQYF
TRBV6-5 CASSPAGGKSPLHF
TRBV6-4 CASSQGYANTGELFF
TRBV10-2 CASTKPGQPYNEQFF
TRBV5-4 CASRPTSGRSNEQFF
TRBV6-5 CASSLEGKLFF
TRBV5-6 CASKRASSTDTQYF
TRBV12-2 CARRSNPRLGGGSGTGELFF
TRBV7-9 CASSPPGGNTGELFF
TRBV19 CASSLLPTGETEAFF
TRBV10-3 CAIRGTSGRAGEQYF
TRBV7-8 CASSLELGTEAFF
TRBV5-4 CASSSPGLAVGEQFF
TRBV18 CASSPGGHEQYF
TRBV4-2 CASSQDRHHSGNTIYF
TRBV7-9 CASSLGQGFTEAFF
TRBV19 CASKVRGAGLNEQFF
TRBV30 CAWSTTLAKNIQYF
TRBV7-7 CASSDSSGSYNEQFF
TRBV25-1 CASSRRGEQYF
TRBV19 CASSPRGSYEQYF
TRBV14 CASSRAGFPYEQYF
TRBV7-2 CATIRDGPTDTQYF
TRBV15 CATSRGTDGYTF
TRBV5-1 CASSLEQLNTDTQYF
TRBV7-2 CASSRARDRGSDTQYF
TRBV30 CAWSGKHSGANVLTF
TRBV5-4 CASSFSGGSYNEQFF
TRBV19 CASSIGTSGSVAGELFF
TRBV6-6 CASSYSSGADTQYF
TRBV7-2 CASSLQEASREQYF
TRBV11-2 CASSPEGLRRHEQYF
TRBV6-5 CAIRRRDRVHEQYF